One sample yielded the 4 T cell receptor beta chains listed below, sequenced in a study of CD8 T cells in ankylosing spondylitis. In TCRdb, the 5' RACE reads were re-called with MiXCR into one record per CDR3 protein. The sample includes around 130,000 distinct CDR3 sequences, around 7% of them seen just once. The sequenced sample consisted of blood, either unsorted or a sorted T cell fraction (not recorded which). These receptors came from a male donor with ankylosing spondylitis or in good health (not recorded which).

This clonotype showed up many times. Here the CDR3 DNA reads TGTGCCAGCAGCTTAGTTAACACTGAAGCTTTCTTT. Translating it yields CASSLVNTEAFF. This rearrangement joins TRBV7-9 to TRBJ1-1, with D unclear. Trimming pared 1 base from V and 2 bases from J, leaving 2 bases between. The CDR3 length is 12 residues. Germline V gene sequence: CDR1 SEHNR, CDR2 FQNEAQ (reference sequence).

This clonotype was picked up many times. The V and J genes are TRBV18 and TRBJ1-4; the match to TRBD1 covers 10 bases. Trimming took 3 bases from V and 7 from J; bases not matched to a gene: 5. The CDR3 has 15 residues. CDR1 is KGHSH and CDR2 is LQKENI in the germline V gene. This CDR3 is CASSPAGTGVEKLFF. In DNA, the CDR3 is TGTGCCAGCTCACCGGCCGGGACAGGGGTTGAAAAACTGTTTTTT.

This clonotype came up many times. The V call is TRBV7-6, the J call TRBJ2-5; D is undetermined. The germline V gene has CDR1 SGHVS and CDR2 FNYEAQ. The CDR3 covers 15 residues. The germline V and J ends were trimmed by 2 bases and 1 base, with 11 bases remaining between them. The CDR3 here is CASSLSSYSQETQYF. CDR3 coding DNA: TGTGCCAGCAGCTTATCTTCGTATAGCCAAGAGACCCAGTACTTC.

This clonotype was detected many times. This sequence joins TRBV5-1 and TRBJ2-1; 7 nucleotides agree with TRBD2. CDR1 and CDR2 from the germline V gene are SGHRS and YFSETQ. Trimming at V came to 0 bases and at J to 3 bases, leaving 6 bases not matched to a gene. The CDR3 has 16 amino acids. The CDR3 sequence: CASSLDSWGGYNEQFF. The DNA for the CDR3 is TGCGCCAGCAGCTTGGATTCGTGGGGGGGCTACAATGAGCAGTTCTTC.